These 27 T cell receptor beta chains were sequenced from one sample in a study of human T cells and chemical hapten exposure. Time point: pre-sensitization, week 0. Described treatment: therapeutic diphenylcyclopropenone sensitization with weekly scalp DPC. In TCRdb, the RACE reads were re-called with MiXCR into one record per CDR3 protein. The table includes around 300,000 distinct CDR3 sequences, around 5% detected once. The material sequenced was whole blood, taken in connection with sensitization to the hapten diphenylcyclopropenone (DPC). These receptors came from a woman aged 18-35 years with alopecia areata. Some clones in this sample may be carry-over from other donors' samples.

This clonotype appeared a few times. The chain is built from TRBV6-2 or TRBV6-3 and TRBJ2-5; D is tentatively TRBD1 or TRBD2 (5 bases each). CDR1 and CDR2 from the germline V gene are MNHEY and SVGEGT. The CDR3 has 14 residues. V gave up 5 bases and J gave up 8 bases, with 18 bases separating them. CDR3 protein: CASSLAGTANTQYF. CDR3 DNA: TGTGCCAGCAGTCTCGCCGGGACGGCAAATACCCAGTACTTC.

This clonotype has ten or more counts. This rearrangement joins TRBV10-3 to TRBJ1-2; 10 nucleotides agree with TRBD1. With V trimmed by 3 bases and J by 8 bases, 6 bases remained unmatched. The germline CDR1 and CDR2 sequences are ENHRY and SYGVKD. The CDR3 totals 14 residues. As DNA, the CDR3 is TGTGCCATCAGTGACTCCGACAGGGGGCAAGGCTACACCTTC. This sequence encodes CAISDSDRGQGYTF.

V gene TRBV28 combines with J gene TRBJ2-4, with TRBD2 matching over 14 bases. Germline trimming cut 6 bases from V and 6 bases from J; bases unmatched to any gene: 4. The CDR3 spans 15 residues. Germline V gene sequence: CDR1 MDHEN, CDR2 SYDVKM. The DNA of the CDR3 is TGTGCCAGCAGAATGACTAGCGGGGGGGTAAACATTCAGTACTTC. Protein product: CASRMTSGGVNIQYF. Variable domain in full (rest from reference TRBV28 and TRBJ2-4): DVKVTQSSRYLVKRTGEKVFLECVQDMDHENMFWYRQDPGLGLRLIYFSYDVKMKEKGDIPEGYSVSREKKERFSLILESASTNQTSMYLCASRMTSGGVNIQYFGAGTRLSVL.

The chain is built from TRBV12-3 or TRBV12-4 and TRBJ1-4; TRBD1 matches 8 bases. J lost 8 bases, V lost 5 bases, and 4 bases had no gene match. CDR3 size: 13 residues. CDR3 bases: TGTGCCAGCAGTCGCAGGGGGCGGGAAAAACTGTTTTTT. Encoded protein: CASSRRGREKLFF.

Points on this clonotype: This may arise from a read error, as a much more abundant clone is one base away. This chain joins TRBV20-1 and TRBJ1-1, with unresolved D. Germline V gives CDR1 DFQATT, CDR2 SNEGSKA (reference sequence). The length of the CDR3 is 13 residues. V lost 3 bases and J 3 bases, leaving 11 bases between the germline ends. The CDR3 loop reads CSASPETDTEAFF. The CDR3 DNA sequence: TGCAGTGCTAGCCCAGAGACGGACACTGAAGCTTTCTTT.

This clonotype was found a few times. V and J are TRBV28 and TRBJ2-6, with D possibly TRBD2 on 6 matching bases. V dropped 4 bases and J dropped 0 bases, with 13 bases sitting between them. Per germline, CDR1 MDHEN and CDR2 SYDVKM. This CDR3 has 17 residues. The CDR3 loop is CASSWASSGSGANVLTF. In nucleotides, the CDR3 is TGTGCCAGCAGTTGGGCCAGTAGCGGCTCTGGGGCCAACGTCCTGACTTTC.

This clonotype has a handful of counts. The rearrangement links TRBV4-2 to TRBJ2-7; D may be TRBD2 (6 bases). V was trimmed by 0 bases and J by 2 bases, leaving 14 bases between them. Per germline, CDR1 LGHNA and CDR2 YNFKEQ. The CDR3 has 16 amino acids. The CDR3 DNA reads TGTGCCAGCAGCCAAGATCTAAAGGGCGGGACCTACGAGCAGTACTTC. This codes for CASSQDLKGGTYEQYF.

This clonotype was detected a few times. V is TRBV6-5 and J is TRBJ1-6; no clear D. The CDR3 consists of 13 residues. CDR1 and CDR2 (germline): MNHEY, SVGAGI. V was shortened by 0 bases and J by 6 bases, with 3 bases between the two germline ends. The CDR3 is CASSYSINSPLHF. The CDR3 DNA follows: TGTGCCAGCAGTTACTCGATTAATTCACCCCTCCACTTT.

This clonotype has ten or more counts. The chain uses TRBV12-3 or TRBV12-4 and TRBJ2-1; 9 positions match TRBD2. The CDR3 covers 15 residues. Trimming removed 6 bases from V and 2 bases from J; junction bases left unmatched: 5. Here the CDR3 DNA reads TGTGCCAGCAGGGTTGCGGGGGGGACCTACAATGAGCAGTTCTTC. It specifies CASRVAGGTYNEQFF.

This clonotype was seen many times. The chain is built from TRBV7-9 and TRBJ1-1; 7 bases map to TRBD1. The J segment lost 9 bases and the V segment lost 5 bases, leaving 9 bases of the junction unmatched. The CDR3 covers 13 residues. CDR1 is SEHNR and CDR2 is FQNEAQ in the germline V gene (reference sequence). CDR3 amino acids: CASSQLEGQKAFF. For the CDR3, the DNA is TGTGCCAGCAGCCAGCTTGAGGGACAGAAAGCTTTCTTT.

The sample holds a few counts of this clonotype. The chain is built from TRBV28 and TRBJ2-7; a possible D gene is TRBD1 (5 bases). The CDR3 contains 15 residues. Germline CDR1 reads MDHEN; CDR2 reads SYDVKM. V was cut by 0 bases and J by 3 bases, with 12 bases left in between. The CDR3 DNA is TGTGCCAGCAGTTTATGGATCACAGGTCGCTACGAGCAGTACTTC. It specifies CASSLWITGRYEQYF. Based on the CDR3 plus reference TRBV28 and TRBJ2-7, the full variable domain is DVKVTQSSRYLVKRTGEKVFLECVQDMDHENMFWYRQDPGLGLRLIYFSYDVKMKEKGDIPEGYSVSREKKERFSLILESASTNQTSMYLCASSLWITGRYEQYFGPGTRLTVT.

This clonotype was recorded many times. The chain employs TRBV5-1 and TRBJ2-3, with D hard to call. CDR1 SGHRS and CDR2 YFSETQ come from the germline V gene. V was pared by 3 bases and J by 1 base, with 6 bases between. The CDR3 has 13 residues. The chain's CDR3 is CASSWPGTDTQYF. CDR3 bases: TGCGCCAGCAGCTGGCCCGGCACAGATACGCAGTATTTT.

This clonotype was found many times. The rearrangement uses TRBV20-1 and TRBJ1-5; 10 bases line up with TRBD1. The CDR3 covers 15 residues. From germline, CDR1 is DFQATT and CDR2 SNEGSKA (reference sequence). Losses at the gene ends were 3 bases for V and 4 bases for J; bases not matched to a gene: 6. This CDR3 is CSASLTGGRNQPQHF. CDR3 nucleotides: TGCAGTGCTAGCTTGACAGGGGGCCGGAATCAGCCCCAGCATTTT.

This clonotype showed up just a few times. V gene TRBV7-2 combines with J gene TRBJ1-2; perhaps TRBD1 as D (6 bases). The V gene's germline CDR1 is SGHTA and CDR2 FQGNSA. Trimming took off 5 bases at V and 4 bases at J, with 17 bases between the two ends. The CDR3 is made up of 15 amino acids. This CDR3 is CASSVGGRRIYGYTF. The CDR3 nucleotides read TGTGCCAGCAGCGTTGGGGGGCGCAGAATCTATGGCTACACCTTC.

This clonotype was found many times. This sequence joins TRBV12-3 or TRBV12-4 and TRBJ1-1, with D possibly being TRBD1 (5 bases). Trimming took 6 bases from V and 3 from J, leaving 11 bases between them. The CDR3 covers 13 residues. The CDR3 is CASSRGEDTEAFF. The CDR3 DNA reads TGTGCCAGCAGCCGGGGGGAGGACACTGAAGCTTTCTTT.

This clonotype was seen only a few times. The rearrangement joins TRBV20-1 to TRBJ1-2, with TRBD1 matching 8 bases. With 6 bases clipped from V and 8 bases from J, the junction kept 8 bases outside the gene matches. The germline V gene has CDR1 DFQATT and CDR2 SNEGSKA (reference sequence). There are 12 residues in the CDR3. CDR3 nucleotide sequence: TGCAGTGCCACGACAGGGGCAGGAGGCTACACCTTC. The encoded protein is CSATTGAGGYTF.

Many counts were recorded for this clonotype. The chain is built from TRBV7-6 and TRBJ2-2; D is uncertain. This CDR3 spans 15 amino acids. V lost 3 bases, J lost 0 bases, and 8 bases lay in between. Per germline, CDR1 SGHVS and CDR2 FNYEAQ. The CDR3 bases are TGTGCCAGCAGCTTTGCGTGGACGAACACCGGGGAGCTGTTTTTT. The encoded protein is CASSFAWTNTGELFF.

This clonotype was seen more than once but under ten times. The chain links TRBV10-3 to TRBJ1-5; no clear D. The germline V and J ends were trimmed by 10 bases and 0 bases, with 19 bases remaining between them. The CDR3 loop spans 16 amino acids. Looked up from germline, CDR1 is ENHRY and CDR2 is SYGVKD. The CDR3 region is CATEDSGPTSNQPQHF. The CDR3 DNA follows: TGTGCCACCGAGGACTCCGGGCCCACTAGCAATCAGCCCCAGCATTTT.

This rearrangement joins TRBV7-2 to TRBJ1-6; 12 bases agree with TRBD1. This CDR3 spans 18 amino acids. Germline lookup yields CDR1 SGHTA and CDR2 FQGNSA. Trimming removed 0 bases from V and 7 bases from J; junction bases left unmatched: 7. The CDR3 protein is CASSLAGTGGAGNSPLHF. CDR3 nucleotides: TGTGCCAGCAGCTTAGCCGGGACAGGGGGCGCGGGAAATTCACCCCTCCACTTT.

This clonotype was counted many times. This rearrangement joins TRBV5-1 to TRBJ1-2; perhaps TRBD1 as D (5 bases). The CDR3 has 15 residues. In germline, CDR1 is SGHRS, CDR2 YFSETQ. The germline V and J ends were trimmed by 0 bases and 6 bases, with 15 bases remaining between them. CDR3 amino acids: CASSLGQGNADGYTF. The CDR3 bases are TGCGCCAGCAGCTTGGGGCAGGGCAATGCCGATGGCTACACCTTC.

This clonotype occurred many times. The chain couples TRBV2 to TRBJ1-1, with unresolved D. Germline V CDR1 and CDR2: SNHLY, FYNNEI. CDR3 length: 10 amino acids. V was clipped by 8 bases and J by 5 bases, with 6 bases between them. DNA of the CDR3: TGTGCCAGCGGTGGTACTGAAGCTTTCTTT. This gives the protein CASGGTEAFF.

This clonotype was counted between two and nine times. J is TRBJ2-2 and V is TRBV24-1, with D hard to call. This CDR3 region has 12 residues. V gave up 5 bases and J gave up 7 bases, with 7 bases separating them. Germline-derived CDR1 and CDR2 are KGHDR and SFDVKD. CDR3 sequence reads: CATSVRNGELFF. The CDR3 bases are TGTGCCACCAGTGTACGTAACGGGGAGCTGTTTTTT.

The chain is built from TRBV28 and TRBJ2-6; D is possibly TRBD1 (6 bases). This CDR3 spans 17 amino acids. Germline CDR1 is MDHEN and CDR2 is SYDVKM. V dropped 5 bases and J dropped 0 bases, with 14 bases sitting between them. The CDR3 region has the DNA TGTGCCAGCAGTCAGGGGACCTATCGCTCTGGGGCCAACGTCCTGACTTTC. Encoded protein: CASSQGTYRSGANVLTF.

This clonotype was counted ten times or more. The chain links TRBV18 to TRBJ1-1; tentative D call: TRBD1 (5 bases). The CDR3 covers 17 residues. Germline V CDR1 and CDR2: KGHSH, LQKENI. V was trimmed by 5 bases and J by 5 bases, leaving 24 bases between them. The CDR3 region has the DNA TGTGCCAGCTCAAACATTGACGGGGCGCTGGGGAGTACTGAAGCTTTCTTT. Protein: CASSNIDGALGSTEAFF.

This clonotype was seen many times. The V call is TRBV25-1, the J call TRBJ2-3; 12 bases map to TRBD1. Trimming at V came to 4 bases and at J to 5 bases, leaving 4 bases not matched to a gene. Germline V gene lookup returns CDR1 MGHDK and CDR2 SYGVNS. This CDR3 has 15 residues. The CDR3 nucleotides are TGTGCCAGCAGTGGGGACAGGGGGCGAGGAGATACGCAGTATTTT. Its translation is CASSGDRGRGDTQYF. Supplemented by reference TRBV25-1 and TRBJ2-3, the full variable domain reads EADIYQTPRYLVIGTGKKITLECSQTMGHDKMYWYQQDPGMELHLIHYSYGVNSTEKGDLSSESTVSRIRTEHFPLTLESARPSHTSQYLCASSGDRGRGDTQYFGPGTRLTVL.

The chain has TRBV27 and TRBJ2-7, with D possibly being TRBD1 or TRBD2 (5 bases each). Germline V CDR1 and CDR2: MNHEY, SMNVEV (reference sequence). The CDR3 covers 15 residues. Trimming pared 8 bases from V and 3 bases from J, leaving 20 bases between. The CDR3 spells CASQVTGTEGYEQYF. In nucleotides, the CDR3 is TGTGCCAGCCAAGTAACCGGGACCGAGGGCTACGAGCAGTACTTC.

DNA of the CDR3: TGTGCCATCAGTGAGTCCCGACTGGACACCGGGGACACTGAAGCTTTCTTT. It specifies CAISESRLDTGDTEAFF. The genes are TRBV10-3 and TRBJ1-1; D perhaps matches TRBD1 (5 bases). The length of the CDR3 is 17 residues. V was trimmed by 0 bases and J by 3 bases, leaving 17 bases between them. CDR1 is ENHRY, CDR2 SYGVKD, per germline.